This passage covers 24 T cell receptor beta chains from one sample sequenced in a study of CD8 T cells in ankylosing spondylitis. Study results and limitations: A TCR beta motif made of eight highly homologous variants seemed typical of ankylosing spondylitis blood.

Their antigens remain unidentified. TCRdb used MiXCR to reprocess the 5' RACE reads, holding one entry per CDR3 protein. The sample shows 220,000 or so distinct CDR3 sequences, approximately 20% of them seen only once. Sequenced: blood, either unsorted or a sorted T cell fraction (not recorded which). All receptors derive from a male donor with ankylosing spondylitis.

J is TRBJ2-7 and V is TRBV5-1; no firm D call. This CDR3 comprises 15 residues. Trimming took off 2 bases at V and 0 bases at J, with 12 bases between the two ends. Germline CDR1 reads SGHRS; CDR2 reads YFSETQ. In nucleotides, the CDR3 is TGCGCCAGCAGCTTTGAGAGGATCGGCTCCTACGAGCAGTACTTC. Protein: CASSFERIGSYEQYF.

This clonotype was observed a handful of times. This rearrangement joins TRBV7-9 to TRBJ2-2; D gene uncertain. The germline CDR1 and CDR2 sequences are SEHNR and FQNEAQ (reference sequence). This CDR3 contains 13 residues. Trimming took 8 bases from V and 4 from J, leaving 11 bases between them. The CDR3 coding sequence is TGTGCCAGCGAAGACGGAACCACCGGGGAGCTGTTTTTT. This encodes CASEDGTTGELFF.

The rearrangement uses TRBV28 and TRBJ1-2, with a tentative D call TRBD1 (5 bases). Trimming removed 1 base at V and 5 bases at J, with 11 bases between. Germline V gene sequence: CDR1 MDHEN, CDR2 SYDVKM. The CDR3 has 14 amino acids. The CDR3 here is CASSLSDTLYGYTF. CDR3 DNA: TGTGCCAGCAGTTTATCGGACACCCTATATGGCTACACCTTC.

There are many counts of this clonotype. The chain employs TRBV4-1 and TRBJ1-4, with TRBD1 matching over 7 bases. In germline, CDR1 is MGHRA, CDR2 YSYEKL. CDR3 length equals 15 residues. The junction had 5 bases not matched to a gene; V was cut back by 1 base and J by 6 bases. As DNA, the CDR3 is TGCGCCAGCAGCCAAGTAAGGGGGCGGGATGAAAAACTGTTTTTT. Protein: CASSQVRGRDEKLFF.

The chain joins TRBV28 to TRBJ2-7; 8 bases align to TRBD2. Trimming at V came to 7 bases and at J to 3 bases, leaving 29 bases not matched to a gene. The CDR3 runs 21 residues. CDR1 is MDHEN, CDR2 SYDVKM, per germline. This CDR3 reads CASNPRGGDTSRRSLFYEQYF. DNA of the CDR3: TGTGCCAGCAACCCACGGGGGGGGGACACCTCACGAAGGAGCCTCTTCTACGAGCAGTACTTC.

This clonotype came up a few times. The chain joins TRBV28 to TRBJ2-1; D unresolved. V lost 4 bases and J lost 7, with 8 bases in between. CDR1 is MDHEN, CDR2 SYDVKM, per germline. The CDR3 runs to 12 residues. The CDR3 bases are TGTGCCAGCAGTTCACTAATTAATGAGCAGTTCTTC. It yields the protein CASSSLINEQFF. Full variable domain (missing parts from reference TRBV28 and TRBJ2-1): DVKVTQSSRYLVKRTGEKVFLECVQDMDHENMFWYRQDPGLGLRLIYFSYDVKMKEKGDIPEGYSVSREKKERFSLILESASTNQTSMYLCASSSLINEQFFGPGTRLTVL.

This clonotype was seen at least ten times. The chain is built from TRBV7-2 and TRBJ2-3, with 9 bases that match TRBD2. This CDR3 is 15 amino acids long. Unmatched junction bases numbered 4, after V lost 5 bases and J lost 1 base. Per the germline V gene, CDR1 is SGHTA and CDR2 is FQGNSA. DNA of the CDR3: TGTGCCAGCAGCCCTTTAGCGGGGGGCACAGATACGCAGTATTTT. It translates to CASSPLAGGTDTQYF.

The chain recombines TRBV4-2 with TRBJ1-1; D not resolved. Germline lookup yields CDR1 LGHNA and CDR2 YNFKEQ. This CDR3 spans 14 amino acids. The V gene lost 4 bases and the J gene lost 3 bases, with 12 bases spanning the gap. The CDR3 loop is CASSLSIGDTEAFF. CDR3 nucleotide sequence: TGTGCCAGCAGCCTTAGCATTGGGGACACTGAAGCTTTCTTT.

This chain uses TRBV14 with TRBJ2-5; tentative D call: TRBD1 (6 bases). V was shortened by 0 bases and J by 5 bases, with 13 bases between the two germline ends. The germline V gene encodes CDR1 SGHDN and CDR2 FVKESK. The CDR3 length is 15 residues. Written as DNA, the CDR3 is TGTGCCAGCAGCCAAGATTGGGGGCTCGGGGAGACCCAGTACTTC. This gives the protein CASSQDWGLGETQYF.

This clonotype was seen only a few times. The rearrangement joins TRBV14 to TRBJ1-5; no firm D call. CDR1 SGHDN and CDR2 FVKESK come from the germline V gene. Trimming pared 1 base from V and 9 bases from J, leaving 10 bases between. This CDR3 has 13 residues. The CDR3 sequence is CASSQGPPWPQHF. Written as DNA, the CDR3 is TGTGCCAGCAGCCAAGGGCCGCCGTGGCCCCAGCATTTT. The full variable domain, in which reference TRBV14 and TRBJ1-5 provide the parts outside the CDR3, is EAGVTQFPSHSVIEKGQTVTLRCDPISGHDNLYWYRRVMGKEIKFLLHFVKESKQDESGMPNNRFLAERTGGTYSTLKVQPAELEDSGVYFCASSQGPPWPQHFGDGTRLSIL.

This chain links TRBV11-1 with TRBJ2-1, with a weak D call TRBD1 (6 bases). V was clipped by 5 bases and J by 4 bases, with 24 bases between them. Germline loops: CDR1 SGHAT, CDR2 FQDESV (reference sequence). The CDR3 extends over 18 amino acids. The CDR3 DNA sequence: TGTGCCAGCAGCACGACCGTACAGGGAGATATGTGGTACAATGAGCAGTTCTTC. Its translation is CASSTTVQGDMWYNEQFF.

The rearrangement joins TRBV20-1 to TRBJ2-7; D gene uncertain. CDR1 is DFQATT, CDR2 SNEGSKA, per germline (reference sequence). There are 12 residues in the CDR3. With 1 base removed from V and 5 bases from J, the gap between germline ends came to 9 bases. The CDR3 nucleotides are TGCAGTGCTAGAGCCCCTTCGGACGAGCAGTACTTC. As protein: CSARAPSDEQYF.

V usage is TRBV29-1 and J usage is TRBJ1-1; no clear D. Trimming cost V 7 bases and J 10 bases, with 16 bases left between them. This CDR3 has 11 amino acids. Germline V CDR1 and CDR2: SQVTM, ANQGSEA. The CDR3 region has the DNA TGCAGCGCAGACCCCCAGATGGGAGCTTTCTTT. This gives the protein CSADPQMGAFF.

The chain is built from TRBV9 and TRBJ2-2; possible D gene TRBD1, 6 bases. Trimming removed 5 bases at V and 2 bases at J, with 10 bases between. CDR3 length: 14 residues. Germline values: CDR1 SGDLS, CDR2 YYNGEE. CDR3 coding DNA: TGTGCCAGCAGGATGACAGGAAACACCGGGGAGCTGTTTTTT. It translates to CASRMTGNTGELFF.

This clonotype showed up many times. The genes are TRBV20-1 and TRBJ2-1; D is perhaps TRBD1 or TRBD2 (5 bases each). V was cut by 0 bases and J by 13 bases, with 37 bases left in between. The CDR3 is 20 residues long. Germline V gene sequence: CDR1 DFQATT, CDR2 SNEGSKA (reference sequence). CDR3 coding DNA: TGCAGTGCTAGAGATTCCCCCAGCTGGGATGGGAGAAGGAAGGACAATGGTCAGTTCTTC. Translated, it gives CSARDSPSWDGRRKDNGQFF.

This clonotype was picked up many times. The rearrangement links TRBV12-3 or TRBV12-4 to TRBJ1-4; D not resolved. Trimming removed 4 bases from V and 3 bases from J, with 6 bases in between. The CDR3 length is 13 residues. CDR3 in amino acids: CASSSAPNEKLFF. The CDR3 bases are TGTGCCAGCAGTTCGGCCCCTAATGAAAAACTGTTTTTT.

This chain links TRBV2 with TRBJ2-1; 11 bases match TRBD1. CDR1 and CDR2 (germline): SNHLY, FYNNEI. V trimming: 3 bases; J trimming: 8 bases; junction bases outside the gene matches: 9. There are 16 residues in the CDR3. The CDR3 is CASSDPGQGAEDEQFF. In DNA, the CDR3 is TGTGCCAGCAGTGACCCCGGACAGGGGGCGGAGGATGAGCAGTTCTTC.

The chain joins TRBV7-8 to TRBJ2-7; D is perhaps TRBD2 (6 bases). Germline assignment: CDR1 SGHVS and CDR2 FQNEAQ. The CDR3 runs to 15 residues. V shed 4 bases and J shed 2 bases, with 15 bases lying between them. CDR3 DNA: TGTGCCAGCAGCTCCCCGGCGGGGTACGCCTACGAGCAGTACTTC. Amino acid sequence: CASSSPAGYAYEQYF.

The chain couples TRBV6-1 to TRBJ2-5; no reliable D call. The CDR3 has 13 amino acids. V gave up 7 bases and J gave up 1 base, with 10 bases separating them. The V gene's germline CDR1 is MNHNS and CDR2 SASEGT. CDR3 in amino acids: CASTPVSQETQYF. CDR3 coding DNA: TGTGCCAGCACGCCTGTTAGCCAAGAGACCCAGTACTTC.

This chain joins TRBV7-9 and TRBJ1-5, with D uncertain. The germline V gene encodes CDR1 SEHNR and CDR2 FQNEAQ (reference sequence). V lost 0 bases, J lost 0 bases, and 6 bases lay in between. There are 15 residues in the CDR3. CDR3 sequence (DNA): TGTGCCAGCAGCTTAGCTGGCCTTAGCAATCAGCCCCAGCATTTT. Protein sequence: CASSLAGLSNQPQHF.

V is TRBV20-1 and J is TRBJ2-1; 13 bases are shared with TRBD2. Germline CDR1 DFQATT, CDR2 SNEGSKA (reference sequence). After removal of 0 bases from V and 8 bases from J, the junction contained 10 bases not matched to a gene. The CDR3 has 17 residues. CDR3 residues: CSARDRTSGSIVYEQFF. The CDR3 DNA sequence: TGCAGTGCTAGAGATCGGACTAGCGGGAGTATTGTCTATGAGCAGTTCTTC.

This chain links TRBV4-1 with TRBJ2-1; 7 nucleotides match TRBD2. Germline values: CDR1 MGHRA, CDR2 YSYEKL. V was clipped by 0 bases and J by 2 bases; unmatched bases: 7. This CDR3 region has 17 residues. The CDR3, as DNA: TGCGCCAGCAGCCAAGAAACAACCCGGGGGGCCTACAATGAGCAGTTCTTC. Its protein is CASSQETTRGAYNEQFF.

The rearrangement uses TRBV4-3 and TRBJ2-7; TRBD1 or TRBD2 may be the D gene (5 bases each). The CDR3 contains 15 residues. The V end lost 0 bases, the J end lost 2 bases, and 11 bases lay between the germline ends. Germline CDR1 reads LGHNA; CDR2 reads YSLEER. Here the CDR3 DNA reads TGCGCCAGCAGCCAAGATCGGGGCTCTGCCTACGAGCAGTACTTC. Its protein is CASSQDRGSAYEQYF.

V gene TRBV25-1 combines with J gene TRBJ2-7; D is tentatively TRBD1 or TRBD2 (5 bases each). The germline V gene encodes CDR1 MGHDK and CDR2 SYGVNS. The CDR3 sequence is 14 residues long. Trimming removed 4 bases at V and 5 bases at J, with 15 bases between. This CDR3 reads CASSGLGELDEQYF. Here the CDR3 DNA reads TGTGCCAGCAGTGGCTTAGGGGAGCTTGACGAGCAGTACTTC.